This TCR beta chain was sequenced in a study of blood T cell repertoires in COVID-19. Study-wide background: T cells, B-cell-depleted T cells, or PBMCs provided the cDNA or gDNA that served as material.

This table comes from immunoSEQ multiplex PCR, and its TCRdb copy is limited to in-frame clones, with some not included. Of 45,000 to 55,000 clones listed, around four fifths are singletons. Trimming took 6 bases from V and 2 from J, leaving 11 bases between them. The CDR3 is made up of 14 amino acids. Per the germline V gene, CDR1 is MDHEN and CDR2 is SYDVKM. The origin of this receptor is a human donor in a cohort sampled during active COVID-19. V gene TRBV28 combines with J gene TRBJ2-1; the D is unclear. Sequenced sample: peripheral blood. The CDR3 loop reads CASSPRVTYNEQFF. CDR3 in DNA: TGTGCCAGCAGCCCTCGGGTCACCTACAATGAGCAGTTCTTC. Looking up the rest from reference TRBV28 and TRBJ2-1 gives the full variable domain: DVKVTQSSRYLVKRTGEKVFLECVQDMDHENMFWYRQDPGLGLRLIYFSYDVKMKEKGDIPEGYSVSREKKERFSLILESASTNQTSMYLCASSPRVTYNEQFFGPGTRLTVL.